Listed below are T cell receptor beta chains from one sample, sequenced in a study of T cells in Graves' hyperthyroidism and ophthalmopathy. TCRdb reprocessed the multiplex PCR reads via MiXCR and lists one record per CDR3 protein. The sample contains 300,000 to 400,000 distinct CDR3 sequences, 15% to 20% of which appear only once. The specimen was blood. The receptors originated from a woman in her 50s with Graves' hyperthyroidism. Each CDR3 is given with its conserved first and last residue. D genes are given only for firm matches. For some rows the clone size is stated as once, few or many, or as a class when expanded; others skip it.

NA	TRBV15	NA	TRBJ2-3	CATSSRRQASTDTQYF	TGTGCCACCAGCAGTCGTCGACAGGCCAGCACAGATACGCAGTATTTT
few	TRBV5-1	TRBD2	TRBJ2-5	CASSLPGLAGRPETQYF	TGCGCCAGCAGCTTACCGGGACTAGCGGGGCGCCCGGAGACCCAGTACTTC
NA	TRBV2	NA	TRBJ2-1	CASSGEWGIFF	TGTGCCAGCAGTGGGGAGTGGGGTATCTTCTTC
few	TRBV7-2	NA	TRBJ2-4	CASSPTAKNIQYF	TGTGCCAGCAGCCCTACAGCCAAAAACATTCAGTACTTC
few	TRBV7-3	TRBD1	TRBJ2-7	CASSAQGQGSEQYF	TGTGCCAGCAGCGCCCAGGGACAGGGCAGCGAGCAGTACTTC
few	TRBV6-2/TRBV6-3	NA	TRBJ1-2	CASSESRQAIYGYTF	TGTGCCAGCAGTGAGTCGAGACAGGCAATCTATGGCTACACCTTC
NA	TRBV10-3	NA	TRBJ1-4	CAISGGGKEKLFF	TGTGCCATCAGCGGGGGGGGGAAAGAAAAACTGTTTTTT
few	TRBV5-6	NA	TRBJ1-2	CASSRGTPFNYGYTF	TGTGCCAGCAGCAGAGGGACACCATTTAACTATGGCTACACCTTC
few	TRBV28	NA	TRBJ2-7	CASSLQGGAYEQYF	TGTGCCAGCAGTTTACAGGGCGGCGCCTACGAGCAGTACTTC
many	TRBV6-1	NA	TRBJ2-7	CASSDPSRPGEQYF	TGTGCCAGCAGTGACCCTTCTCGGCCGGGAGAGCAGTACTTC
few	TRBV29-1	NA	TRBJ2-4	CSVEDFGGEEAKNIQYF	TGCAGCGTTGAAGATTTCGGCGGGGAGGAGGCCAAAAACATTCAGTACTTC
few	TRBV6-1	NA	TRBJ1-4	CASRAGGEKLFF	TGTGCCAGCAGGGCTGGCGGTGAAAAACTGTTTTTT
few	TRBV18	NA	TRBJ2-5	CASSPWDLQETQYF	TGTGCCAGCTCACCATGGGACTTACAAGAGACCCAGTACTTC
many	TRBV5-4	TRBD2	TRBJ2-1	CASSLGSGLSLNEQFF	TGTGCCAGCAGCTTGGGTAGCGGGTTAAGCCTCAATGAGCAGTTCTTC
NA	TRBV7-9	NA	TRBJ1-2	CASSLAAGGGYTF	TGTGCCAGCAGCTTAGCGGCGGGAGGCGGCTACACCTTC
NA	TRBV4-1	TRBD1	TRBJ1-2	CASSRTLLLGAGTGIMRYTF	TGCGCCAGCAGCCGAACACTATTACTTGGCGCGGGGACAGGGATCATGCGCTACACCTTC
many	TRBV5-1	NA	TRBJ2-1	CASSLEGYEQFF	TGCGCCAGCAGCTTGGAGGGCTATGAGCAGTTCTTC
many	TRBV20-1	TRBD2	TRBJ2-5	CSARDLAGGKETQYF	TGCAGTGCTAGAGACCTAGCGGGGGGCAAAGAGACCCAGTACTTC
NA	TRBV9	NA	TRBJ2-7	CAVPRGEIRTYEQYF	TGTGCCGTTCCTCGCGGCGAAATTAGAACCTACGAGCAGTACTTC
many	TRBV7-2	NA	TRBJ1-1	CASSLALRSEAFF	TGTGCCAGCAGCTTAGCGTTGAGGTCTGAAGCTTTCTTT
few	TRBV5-5	NA	TRBJ1-1	CASSLDRPRSPEAFF	TGTGCCAGCAGCTTGGACAGGCCGAGGTCCCCTGAAGCTTTCTTT
NA	TRBV6-2/TRBV6-3	NA	TRBJ2-6	CASRDTGSGANVLTF	TGTGCCAGCAGAGACACAGGCTCTGGGGCCAACGTCCTGACTTTC
many	TRBV7-2	NA	TRBJ1-1	CATLWSGMGAGTEAFF	TGTGCCACACTGTGGTCGGGCATGGGGGCGGGCACTGAAGCTTTCTTT
many	TRBV28	TRBD1	TRBJ2-7	CASTIIGTGTYEQYF	TGTGCCAGCACCATTATAGGGACAGGGACCTACGAGCAGTACTTC
NA	TRBV18	NA	TRBJ2-4	CASSPPGGANNIQYF	TGTGCCAGCTCACCCCCCGGGGGAGCCAACAACATTCAGTACTTC
many	TRBV27	NA	TRBJ1-1	CATSPGGQNTEAFF	TGTGCCACCTCCCCAGGCGGACAGAACACTGAAGCTTTCTTT
NA	TRBV7-9	NA	TRBJ1-4	CASSSHRGEGEKLFF	TGTGCCAGCAGCAGTCACCGGGGCGAGGGCGAAAAACTGTTTTTT
many	TRBV28	NA	TRBJ1-2	CASSFQAYGYTF	TGTGCCAGCAGTTTTCAGGCATACGGCTACACCTTC
many	TRBV12-3/TRBV12-4	TRBD1	TRBJ1-6	CASSSPGPGGWGNSPLHF	TGTGCCAGCAGTTCCCCAGGACCAGGGGGCTGGGGTAATTCACCCCTCCACTTT
many	TRBV5-1	NA	TRBJ2-3	CASSWTDFTDTQYF	TGCGCCAGCAGCTGGACAGACTTCACAGATACGCAGTATTTT
few	TRBV6-1	NA	TRBJ1-6	CASSAGPYNSPLHF	TGTGCCAGCTCGGCAGGCCCCTATAATTCACCCCTCCACTTT
NA	TRBV10-3	TRBD1	TRBJ1-4	CAISTGTGGSTNEKLFF	TGTGCCATCAGCACCGGGACAGGAGGGTCAACTAATGAAAAACTGTTTTTT
NA	TRBV19	TRBD1	TRBJ1-5	CASSPRDRGLNQPQHF	TGTGCCAGTAGTCCGAGGGACAGGGGCCTTAATCAGCCCCAGCATTTT
NA	TRBV9	NA	TRBJ2-3	CASSPLDPTDTQYF	TGTGCCAGCAGCCCACTGGACCCCACAGATACGCAGTATTTT
few	TRBV6-1	TRBD2	TRBJ2-2	CASTPTSGGKGAGELFF	TGTGCCAGCACCCCGACTAGCGGGGGTAAGGGGGCCGGGGAGCTGTTTTTT
few	TRBV19	NA	TRBJ2-3	CASSDSTTDTQYF	TGTGCCAGTAGTGACTCCACCACAGATACGCAGTATTTT
many	TRBV6-1	NA	TRBJ1-1	CASTPRVPLTEAFF	TGTGCCAGCACCCCGAGAGTGCCCCTTACTGAAGCTTTCTTT
NA	TRBV5-6	NA	TRBJ2-5	CASSLGDWQETQYF	TGTGCCAGCAGCTTGGGAGACTGGCAAGAGACCCAGTACTTC